This T cell receptor delta chain was recovered during a study of gamma-delta chains in newborns, infants, children. About the study: Microbial exposure reportedly drives polyclonal innate γδ T cell expansion after birth.

This clone occurred a few times. The protein recorded in TCRdb matches a much larger clone and deviates from this DNA's translation at residue 17, suggesting a read error; the protein here is obtained by translating the DNA. Distinct nucleotide sequences in the sample also encode this CDR3. In germline, CDR1 is GEAIGNYY, CDR2 EKD. CDR3 length: 20 amino acids. TCRdb reran clone calling via CATT on the reads. Of just under 2,500 delta-chain clones in the sample, 8.5% to 10% were seen once. The chain uses TRDV2 and TRDJ1; 8 bases map to TRDD3. The receptor was isolated from a child who was a newborn, infant or young child, either healthy, febrile or measles-vaccinated (not recorded which). Sequencing was carried out using blood. The CDR3, as DNA: TGTGCCTGTGACACCTTAGTACTGGGGGGAGGAAAATCGGACACCGATAGACTCATCTTT. The encoded protein is CACDTLVLGGGKSDTDRLIF.